This TCR beta chain was captured in a study of blood T cell repertoires in COVID-19. Study summary: Some COVID-19 samples were acute and others convalescent; all came from the United States, Italy and Spain.

In the authors' workflow: By means of reference gene primer amplification, nucleated cell counts were estimated. Assay used: immunoSEQ multiplex PCR; TCRdb lists only in-frame clones, some missing. V, J and clone size derive from that table, while D and trimming were established from the DNA sequence. Altogether 40,000 to 50,000 clones are present, 88% being singletons, with the ten largest covering about 5.3%. V was clipped by 8 bases and J by 9 bases; unmatched bases: 3. The CDR3 has 13 residues. The TCR comes from a human donor in a cohort sampled during active COVID-19. The genes are TRBV12-3 or TRBV12-4 and TRBJ2-1, with 14 positions matching TRBD2. Sequences were obtained from peripheral blood. The CDR3 sequence is CASGTSGRGEQFF. The CDR3 nucleotides are TGTGCCAGCGGGACTAGCGGGAGAGGTGAGCAGTTCTTC.